Following are 25 T cell receptor beta chains from one sample sequenced in a study of shared clonotypes between healthy human individuals. Using immunoSEQ multiplex PCR, the repertoire was profiled, and TCRdb retains in-frame clones only, with some absent. This table has hundreds of thousands of clones, about 96% appearing once. The sample consisted of naive CD4+ T cells sorted from blood. Subset defined: CD45RA+ positively selected. These receptors all stem from a woman in her 30s in good health.

The chain recombines TRBV27 with TRBJ1-6; D not certain. V was clipped by 4 bases and J by 7 bases, with 17 bases between them. There are 16 residues in the CDR3. Germline V gene sequence: CDR1 MNHEY, CDR2 SMNVEV (reference sequence). CDR3 in DNA: TGTGCCAGCAGTTATCGAGGCCCCTTACACAATTCACCCCTCCACTTT. It encodes CASSYRGPLHNSPLHF.

The chain links TRBV19 to TRBJ1-3, with D hard to call. The CDR3 sequence is 13 residues long. Germline CDR1 is LNHDA and CDR2 is SQIVND (reference sequence). Trimming shortened V by 5 bases and J by 0 bases, and 5 bases separated the two germline ends. CDR3 sequence (DNA): TGTGCCAGTAGTCGCAACTCTGGAAACACCATATATTTT. Its protein product is CASSRNSGNTIYF.

The J gene is TRBJ2-5, the V gene TRBV11-2; 13 bases map to TRBD2. The J call could be wrong; TRBJ2-7 is a better fit for the DNA end. The CDR3 runs to 15 residues. The germline V gene encodes CDR1 SGHAT and CDR2 FQNNGV. CDR3 sequence reads: CASRRPGLAGREQYF. The CDR3 bases are TGTGCCAGCAGGAGGCCGGGACTAGCGGGACGCGAGCAGTACTTC.

V and J are TRBV12-5 and TRBJ2-7, with D perhaps TRBD1 (6 bases). Deletions cut 7 bases from V and 2 bases from J, with 21 bases between. From germline, CDR1 is LGHNT and CDR2 FRNRAP. The CDR3 contains 16 residues. The CDR3 DNA sequence: TGTGCTAGTGTGTCCAGGGGACGGCGATCCACCTACGAGCAGTACTTC. This gives the protein CASVSRGRRSTYEQYF.

The chain couples TRBV19 to TRBJ1-5; D unresolved. The CDR3 runs 13 residues. In germline, CDR1 is LNHDA, CDR2 SQIVND (reference sequence). Trimming shortened V by 4 bases and J by 1 base, and 5 bases separated the two germline ends. CDR3 DNA: TGTGCCAGTAGTACTTCCAGCAATCAGCCCCAGCATTTT. Translating it yields CASSTSSNQPQHF. Full variable domain (outside the CDR3, taken from reference TRBV19 and TRBJ1-5): DGGITQSPKYLFRKEGQNVTLSCEQNLNHDAMYWYRQDPGQGLRLIYYSQIVNDFQKGDIAEGYSVSREKKESFPLTVTSAQKNPTAFYLCASSTSSNQPQHFGDGTRLSIL.

The rearrangement joins TRBV4-1 to TRBJ2-7; 12 bases are a match to TRBD2. This CDR3 is 20 amino acids long. Germline V lookup: CDR1 MGHRA, CDR2 YSYEKL. V dropped 4 bases and J dropped 2; count of bases not matched to a gene: 18. For the CDR3, the DNA is TGCGCCAGCAGCCGAAAACCCGAGGAACTAGCGGGAGGCTGGACCTACGAGCAGTACTTC. It specifies CASSRKPEELAGGWTYEQYF.

This clone turned up a few times. This chain connects TRBV6-5 to TRBJ1-2; D remains unclear. The germline CDR1 and CDR2 sequences are MNHEY and SVGAGI. This CDR3 region has 13 residues. Trimming removed 5 bases from V and 3 bases from J, with 10 bases in between. The CDR3 sequence is CASSKDGHYGYTF. As DNA, the CDR3 is TGTGCCAGCAGTAAGGACGGACACTATGGCTACACCTTC.

V gene TRBV5-4 combines with J gene TRBJ1-2; 9 bases fit TRBD1. V lost 0 bases and J lost 8; bases outside the gene matches: 8. This CDR3 has 15 residues. The V gene's germline CDR1 is SGHNT and CDR2 YYREEE (reference sequence). The CDR3 sequence is CASSLATGGAKGYTF. The DNA for the CDR3 is TGTGCCAGCAGCTTGGCCACAGGGGGCGCAAAAGGCTACACCTTC.

For the CDR3, the DNA is TGTGCCAGCAGCCTTATAGGACTACACACAGATACGCAGTATTTT. Translating gives CASSLIGLHTDTQYF. The chain couples TRBV5-4 to TRBJ2-3; a weak D match, TRBD2 (6 bases). Germline-derived CDR1 and CDR2 are SGHNT and YYREEE (reference sequence). Trimming removed 4 bases from V and 2 bases from J, with 14 bases in between. This CDR3 has 15 amino acids.

The chain employs TRBV2 and TRBJ2-7; D is uncertain. Germline CDR1 is SNHLY and CDR2 is FYNNEI. The CDR3 loop spans 13 amino acids. Trimming removed 3 bases from V and 0 bases from J, with 6 bases in between. The CDR3 reads CASSDSNSYEQYF. For the CDR3, the DNA is TGTGCCAGCAGTGACTCCAACTCCTACGAGCAGTACTTC.

This sequence joins TRBV28 and TRBJ1-2; D uncertain. CDR1 MDHEN and CDR2 SYDVKM come from the germline V gene. This CDR3 spans 13 amino acids. V gave up 2 bases and J gave up 8 bases, with 12 bases separating them. CDR3 sequence (DNA): TGTGCCAGCAGTTTAAGAGGGATTTCCGGCTACACCTTC. It is translated as CASSLRGISGYTF.

This chain connects TRBV6-5 to TRBJ1-1; 7 bases fit TRBD1. Germline CDR1 reads MNHEY; CDR2 reads SVGAGI. V shed 5 bases, J shed 1 base, and the junction held 7 bases outside the gene matches. The CDR3 runs to 15 residues. The CDR3 nucleotides are TGTGCCAGCAGTCCAAGGGGACAGCCGAACACTGAAGCTTTCTTT. It is translated as CASSPRGQPNTEAFF.

J is TRBJ1-4 and V is TRBV19, with 8 bases that match TRBD1. The length of the CDR3 is 15 residues. Germline assignment: CDR1 LNHDA and CDR2 SQIVND (reference sequence). V dropped 5 bases and J dropped 3; count of bases not matched to a gene: 5. CDR3 nucleotides: TGTGCCAGTAGTCCCCAGGGGGCGCCTAATGAAAAACTGTTTTTT. Translating it yields CASSPQGAPNEKLFF.

The chain employs TRBV5-1 and TRBJ2-7; 13 nucleotides match TRBD2. CDR3 length: 15 residues. After removal of 4 bases from V and 4 bases from J, the junction contained 5 bases not matched to a gene. The germline gives CDR1 SGHRS, CDR2 YFSETQ. As DNA, the CDR3 is TGCGCCAGCAGCAGGACTAGCGGGAGCGGGTACGAGCAGTACTTC. Protein: CASSRTSGSGYEQYF. Drawing the rest from reference TRBV5-1 and TRBJ2-7, the complete variable domain is KAGVTQTPRYLIKTRGQQVTLSCSPISGHRSVSWYQQTPGQGLQFLFEYFSETQRNKGNFPGRFSGRQFSNSRSEMNVSTLELGDSALYLCASSRTSGSGYEQYFGPGTRLTVT.

The chain couples TRBV7-9 to TRBJ2-5; TRBD1 is a possible D gene (5 bases). The CDR3 covers 13 residues. In germline, CDR1 is SEHNR, CDR2 FQNEAQ (reference sequence). V lost 6 bases and J 4 bases, leaving 12 bases between the germline ends. This CDR3 is CASRLTVGETQYF. CDR3 sequence (DNA): TGTGCCAGCAGGTTGACAGTAGGAGAGACCCAGTACTTC. The whole variable domain, filled in from reference TRBV7-9 and TRBJ2-5, reads DTGVSQNPRHKITKRGQNVTFRCDPISEHNRLYWYRQTLGQGPEFLTYFQNEAQLEKSRLLSDRFSAERPKGSFSTLEIQRTEQGDSAMYLCASRLTVGETQYFGPGTRLLVL.

The rearrangement joins TRBV20-1 to TRBJ2-5; 7 bases agree with TRBD2. The CDR3 is made up of 11 amino acids. Germline CDR1 is DFQATT and CDR2 is SNEGSKA (reference sequence). The V segment lost 6 bases and the J segment 5 bases; nucleotides outside the gene matches: 3. The CDR3 protein is CSAGGRETQYF. CDR3 nucleotides: TGCAGTGCGGGAGGGCGGGAGACCCAGTACTTC.

This chain uses TRBV12-5 with TRBJ1-4; unclear D gene. The CDR3 has 16 amino acids. The germline V gene encodes CDR1 LGHNT and CDR2 FRNRAP. V was shortened by 0 bases and J by 8 bases, with 16 bases between the two germline ends. The CDR3: CASGLVRNAVREKLFF. Here the CDR3 DNA reads TGTGCTAGTGGTTTGGTAAGGAACGCAGTAAGGGAAAAACTGTTTTTT.

The chain is built from TRBV11-2 and TRBJ1-4; D is unclear. The V end was cut by 0 bases, the J end by 10 bases, with 12 bases between. Germline V CDR1 and CDR2: SGHAT, FQNNGV. The CDR3 is 14 amino acids. The CDR3 DNA is TGTGCCAGCAGCTTAGAGGCAAAAGGTGGAAAACTGTTTTTT. This gives the protein CASSLEAKGGKLFF.

This CDR3 is CASSLLGGSRTDTQYF. CDR3 nucleotides: TGTGCCAGCAGCTTGCTGGGCGGGAGCCGCACAGATACGCAGTATTTT. The rearrangement joins TRBV5-4 to TRBJ2-3; the match to TRBD2 covers 7 bases. The V and J ends lost 1 base and 1 base, in that order; junction bases with no gene match: 6. The CDR3 has 16 residues. Per germline, CDR1 SGHNT and CDR2 YYREEE (reference sequence).

This clone was observed once. The gene calls are TRBV13 and TRBJ1-4; D remains ambiguous. The CDR3 loop spans 14 amino acids. Per germline, CDR1 PRHDT and CDR2 FYEKMQ (reference sequence). Trimming pared 5 bases from V and 7 bases from J, leaving 14 bases between. CDR3 in DNA: TGTGCCAGCAGCCCCTACCGCCCCGTTGAAAAACTGTTTTTT. Encoded protein: CASSPYRPVEKLFF.

This chain links TRBV16 with TRBJ2-7; D is ambiguous. Germline loops: CDR1 KGHSY, CDR2 FQNENV. V was clipped by 2 bases and J by 6 bases, with 17 bases between them. The CDR3 is 15 amino acids. The CDR3 sequence is CASSQRLDVLSEQYF. In nucleotides, the CDR3 is TGTGCCAGCAGCCAAAGGCTAGATGTATTGAGCGAGCAGTACTTC.

In DNA form, the CDR3 reads TGCGCCAGCAGCTCCCCCGGAAGGAGCGGGAGTGTAGCAGATACGCAGTATTTT. Its protein is CASSSPGRSGSVADTQYF. The rearrangement joins TRBV4-1 to TRBJ2-3; TRBD2 matches 8 bases. The CDR3 has 18 amino acids. J gave up 4 bases and V 5 bases, and 17 bases lay outside the gene matches. Germline V gives CDR1 MGHRA, CDR2 YSYEKL.

The chain combines TRBV7-9 with TRBJ2-5; D may be TRBD1 (5 bases). The DNA end lines up better with TRBJ2-7; the J call may be wrong. In germline, CDR1 is SEHNR, CDR2 FQNEAQ (reference sequence). The CDR3 totals 13 residues. The CDR3 bases are TGTGCCAGCAGCAATGACCAGGGCTACGAGCAGTACTTC. This translates into CASSNDQGYEQYF.

V is TRBV28 and J is TRBJ2-1, with D maybe TRBD1 (5 bases). Trimming pared 6 bases from V and 0 bases from J, leaving 18 bases between. The CDR3 loop spans 17 amino acids. Germline CDR1 is MDHEN and CDR2 is SYDVKM. The CDR3 region is CASRSSRQGSSYNEQFF. The DNA for the CDR3 is TGTGCCAGCAGGTCAAGCCGTCAGGGCAGCTCCTACAATGAGCAGTTCTTC.

A few counts support this clone. This chain uses TRBV10-1 with TRBJ1-2; tentatively, D is TRBD1 (6 bases). Trimming took 7 bases from V and 4 from J, leaving 16 bases between them. The CDR3 runs 14 residues. In germline, CDR1 is WNHNN, CDR2 SYGVQD (reference sequence). The CDR3 DNA sequence: TGCGCCAGCACCGCCGGGGGGCGCGCCTATGGCTACACCTTC. As protein: CASTAGGRAYGYTF.